Below, one T cell receptor (beta chain) is given with its context. This clone was detected only a few times. The antigen it binds to is not known. No much larger clonotype is one base removed from it; base qualities were not supplied. TCRbeta CDR3 regions were amplified from genomic DNA by means of the immunoSEQ Assay, a bias-controlled multiplex PCR. The paper's processing steps were these. The number of nucleated cells in each sample was estimated by amplification of reference gene primers within the assay. Sequence reads were collapsed and filtered to measure the absolute abundance of every unique TCRbeta CDR3 rearrangement. For each sample, productive Simpson clonality was calculated as the square root of Simpson's diversity index over productive rearrangements. Drawn from immuneACCESS, this table holds only the in-frame rearrangements with V and J called that TCRdb kept. Clones are partly lost; checked studies trace under half to an unresolved V gene and leave the rest unexplained. From that table come the V and J calls and clone size; the DNA was used to work out D and trimming. The sample includes around 250,000 clones, with 80% to 85% observed a single time. 3% to 4% of the sample is in the top ten clones.

The record originates from a study of blood T cell repertoires in COVID-19 (dated by TCRdb to the early 2020s). Regarding the study in general: The collaborator samples originated in the United States, Italy and Spain and spanned the acute and convalescent phases of COVID-19. HLA class I and class II types, where available, came from metadata supplied by the sample provider rather than from assay-based typing. The repertoires were released in a freely available public database meant as a resource for research on the immune response to SARS-CoV-2. The sample metadata nearly always contained a de-identified subject ID, COVID-19 status, age in years and sex. The dataset comprised deeply sampled blood TCRbeta repertoires from subjects exposed to, actively infected with, or recovered from COVID-19. Samples came from the ongoing ImmuneRACE study (first 160 participants) plus 1,254 subjects from 6 global collaborators. The material from the prospective study consisted of cDNA or gDNA derived from T cells, B-cell-depleted T cells, or PBMCs. The research as a whole found: How much clinical and demographic metadata was included differed by source and by participant, and the metadata was provided uncurated.

Collaborating institutions collected whole blood in K2EDTA tubes following their own protocols. For TCRbeta analysis, collaborators shipped samples in one of three forms: frozen whole blood, isolated PBMCs, or DNA extracted from either of those sample types. The CDR3 sequence holds 15 residues, the cysteine and phenylalanine included. Of the read, only the CDR3 DNA is kept; its 45 bases are in frame from base 1. The germline V and J ends show losses of 5 bases and 9 bases respectively, and no gene match explains 10 bases of the junction. The germline V gene provides CDR1 SGHRS and CDR2 YFSETQ. The chain links TRBV5-1 with TRBJ1-6, and TRBD1 matches 8 of the central bases. Sequenced: peripheral blood. The receptor's source is a woman aged 18 to 35 with acute or convalescent COVID-19. The nucleotides read TGCGCCAGCAGTTTGACCGGGACAGGACGTTCACCCCTCCACTTT. Translated, it reads CASSLTGTGRSPLHF.